This entry features one T cell receptor (beta chain) sequence. Its recognized antigen is unknown. Base-call qualities are not available, and no considerably larger clone is one nucleotide away. CDR1 and CDR2 are drawn from the germline V gene: MNHEY, SVGAGI. V is cut back by 6 bases and J by 1 base, with 1 base in the junction unmatched. Including the terminal cysteine and phenylalanine, the CDR3 comprises 14 residues. The entry retains the CDR3 DNA only, 42 bases that are in frame from base 1. This sample is drawn from a study of control samples from healthy donors and cancer patients (dated by TCRdb to about 2020). The library was produced with the immunoSEQ multiplex PCR assay. Sourced from immuneACCESS, this table was stored by TCRdb with only in-frame sequences that have V and J called. A share of the clones is absent; for the studies checked, an unresolved V gene accounts for under half, and the remainder has no known explanation. This sample gives about 35,000 clones in total; roughly 92% of them show up just once. The ten largest clones take up 1.5% to 2% of the sample.

The sequencing sample was made of PBMCs. This TCR was sampled from a man aged 35-49 years with colorectal cancer. The sequence joins TRBV6-5 to TRBJ1-5; a stretch of 9 junction bases matches TRBD1. The CDR3 sequence is CASRTGGSNQPQHF. The DNA reads TGTGCCAGCAGGACAGGGGGGAGCAATCAGCCCCAGCATTTT.